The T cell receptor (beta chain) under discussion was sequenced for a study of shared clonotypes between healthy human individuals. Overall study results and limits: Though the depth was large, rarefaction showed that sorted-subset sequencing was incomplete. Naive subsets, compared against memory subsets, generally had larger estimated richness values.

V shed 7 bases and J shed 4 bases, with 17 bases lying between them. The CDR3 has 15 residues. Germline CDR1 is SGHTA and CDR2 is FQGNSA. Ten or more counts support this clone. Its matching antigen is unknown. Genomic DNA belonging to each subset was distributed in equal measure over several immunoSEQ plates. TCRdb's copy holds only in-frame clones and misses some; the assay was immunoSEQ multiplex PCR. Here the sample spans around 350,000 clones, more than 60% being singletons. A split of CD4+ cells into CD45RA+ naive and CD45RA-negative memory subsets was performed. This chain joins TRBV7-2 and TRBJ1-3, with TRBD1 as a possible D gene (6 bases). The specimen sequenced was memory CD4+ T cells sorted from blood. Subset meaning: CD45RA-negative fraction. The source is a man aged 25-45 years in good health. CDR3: CASKTEGGGGNTIYF. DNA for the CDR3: TGTGCCAGCAAAACTGAGGGGGGAGGGGGAAACACCATATATTTT.